Described below is a single T cell receptor beta chain sequence and its context. This specimen belongs to a study of cytomegalovirus exposure and HLA in healthy donors. V dropped 4 bases and J dropped 1 base, with 10 bases sitting between them. The CDR3 has 14 amino acids. Germline V CDR1 and CDR2: SEHNR, FQNEAQ (reference sequence). PCR used 60 Vbeta primers and 13 Jbeta primers. The repertoire was sequenced with immunoSEQ multiplex PCR; TCRdb's copy has only in-frame clones and lacks some. The sample contains just over 95,000 clones, roughly 76% of which appear only once. This chain joins TRBV7-9 and TRBJ1-1, with unresolved D. The source of this sequence is a human donor in good health. Sample: PBMCs. DNA of the CDR3: TGTGCCAGCAGCTCCGGACGGGAGAACACTGAAGCTTTCTTT. Translated: CASSSGRENTEAFF.